This T cell receptor beta chain appears in the sequencing data of a study of neurological immune-mediated disorders. Synthesis of cDNA used 5'RACE (with 10-nucleotide random UMIs). TCRdb redid the calling of the 5' RACE reads with MiXCR, one entry per CDR3 protein. The profile shows roughly 56,000 distinct CDR3 sequences, 3% to 4% of them singletons. The CDR3 loop spans 13 amino acids. V shed 6 bases and J shed 4 bases, with 13 bases lying between them. Germline-derived CDR1 and CDR2 are SEHNR and FQNEAQ (reference sequence). Where libraries were unsorted, they were derived from 2 million PBMCs stored at -80 degrees C. This clonotype came up many times.

The specimen was PBMCs. The receptor's source is a woman in her sixties with multiple sclerosis. The chain employs TRBV7-9 and TRBJ2-7; D is uncertain. The CDR3 nucleotides are TGTGCCAGCAGTCCGGGCGTCCTGTACGAGCAGTACTTC. Translation gives CASSPGVLYEQYF.